Listed below are T cell receptor beta chains from one sample, sequenced in a study of cytomegalovirus exposure and HLA in healthy donors. Sequencing was performed with immunoSEQ multiplex PCR; in TCRdb, only in-frame clones are kept and a portion is missing. The table lists around 180,000 clones, 80% of them singletons. Sequencing used PBMCs. These receptors were collected from a man between 40 and 49 years old in good health and CMV-seronegative. Both conserved end residues are part of each CDR3. The D gene is left open where the match is weak. Rows give clone size only sometimes, using once, few, many, or a class for an expanded clone.

v_gene	d_gene	len	abundance	j_gene	CDR3aa	CDR3nt
TRBV29-1	TRBD2	17	NA	TRBJ2-1	CSVLPASGVSSYNEQFF	TGCAGCGTCCTCCCGGCTAGCGGGGTCAGCTCCTACAATGAGCAGTTCTTC
TRBV10-3	TRBD2	15	once	TRBJ2-2	CAATSAGAGTGELFF	TGTGCCGCTACTTCAGCGGGGGCCGGGACCGGGGAGCTGTTTTTT
TRBV6-6	TRBD2	16	NA	TRBJ2-1	CASSPLLAGGFNEQFF	TGTGCCAGCAGTCCATTACTAGCGGGAGGTTTCAATGAGCAGTTCTTC
TRBV14	TRBD1	20	NA	TRBJ2-1	CASSQLTRGRDRPGIGEQFF	TGTGCCAGCAGCCAACTCACCAGGGGGCGGGACCGACCGGGGATCGGTGAGCAGTTCTTC
TRBV6-5	NA	15	NA	TRBJ2-1	CASSYGSGSYNEQFF	TGTGCCAGCAGTTACGGGTCAGGTTCCTACAATGAGCAGTTCTTC
TRBV9	NA	13	NA	TRBJ1-1	CASSKHGDTEAFF	TGTGCCAGCAGCAAGCACGGTGACACTGAAGCTTTCTTT
TRBV19	NA	14	NA	TRBJ2-5	CASSPQGLQETQYF	TGTGCCAGTAGCCCTCAGGGGCTTCAAGAGACCCAGTACTTC
TRBV19	TRBD1	17	few	TRBJ2-7	CASSITGQGTTPYEQYF	TGTGCCAGTAGTATAACAGGACAGGGGACAACCCCCTACGAGCAGTACTTC
TRBV9	TRBD2	11	NA	TRBJ2-7	CASSAGGEQYF	TGTGCCAGCAGCGCCGGGGGGGAGCAGTACTTC
TRBV25-1	TRBD2	17	NA	TRBJ2-1	CASSDASGVSSYNEQFF	TGTGCCAGCAGTGATGCTAGCGGGGTGAGCTCCTACAATGAGCAGTTCTTC
TRBV28	TRBD2	14	NA	TRBJ2-2	CASMGGWNTGELFF	TGTGCCAGCATGGGAGGGTGGAACACCGGGGAGCTGTTTTTT
TRBV9	NA	13	NA	TRBJ2-3	CASSSYPPDTQYF	TGTGCCAGCAGCTCCTACCCACCGGATACGCAGTATTTT
TRBV19	NA	14	NA	TRBJ2-5	CASSIVAAQETQYF	TGTGCCAGTAGTATAGTGGCTGCCCAAGAGACCCAGTACTTC
TRBV5-1	NA	13	once	TRBJ2-5	CASSLGSSGTQYF	TGCGCCAGCAGCTTGGGATCCTCGGGGACCCAGTACTTC
TRBV7-2	NA	12	NA	TRBJ1-1	CATGRGVTEAFF	TGTGCCACTGGACGGGGGGTCACTGAAGCTTTCTTT
TRBV19	TRBD1	13	few	TRBJ1-1	CASSIDRTGSAFF	TGTGCCAGTAGTATAGACAGGACAGGATCAGCTTTCTTT
TRBV6-5	TRBD1	15	NA	TRBJ1-3	CASGSGGISGNTIYF	TGTGCCAGCGGGTCAGGGGGCATTTCTGGAAACACCATATATTTT
TRBV7-3	NA	15	NA	TRBJ2-2	CASSPFSANTGELFF	TGTGCCAGCAGCCCATTTAGCGCGAACACCGGGGAGCTGTTTTTT
TRBV29-1	NA	12	NA	TRBJ2-5	CSGGRGGETQYF	TGCAGCGGGGGGAGGGGGGGAGAGACCCAGTACTTC
TRBV2	NA	14	NA	TRBJ2-4	CASTRDNSKNIQYF	TGTGCCAGCACCAGGGACAACTCTAAAAACATTCAGTACTTC
TRBV7-8	NA	16	NA	TRBJ2-1	CASSSTSRTSYNEQFF	TGTGCCAGCAGCTCCACCTCGCGTACCTCCTACAATGAGCAGTTCTTC
TRBV18	TRBD2	17	NA	TRBJ2-1	CASSPTSKAGEWPEQFF	TGTGCCAGCTCACCCACCTCAAAAGCGGGAGAGTGGCCTGAGCAGTTCTTC
TRBV7-8	NA	15	NA	TRBJ2-5	CASSLAPRVQETQYF	TGTGCCAGCAGCTTAGCGCCACGGGTCCAAGAGACCCAGTACTTC
TRBV19	TRBD2	14	few	TRBJ2-5	CASSISSGGASQYF	TGTGCCAGTAGTATCTCTAGCGGGGGGGCCTCCCAGTACTTC
TRBV5-8	TRBD1	18	NA	TRBJ1-6	CASSFRPGTVSYNSPLHF	TGTGCCAGCAGCTTCCGTCCCGGGACAGTCTCCTATAATTCACCCCTCCACTTT
TRBV7-6	NA	14	NA	TRBJ2-3	CASSLQRGSDTQYF	TGTGCCAGCAGCTTACAACGGGGGTCAGATACGCAGTATTTT
TRBV6-4	NA	12	once	TRBJ1-2	CASEGINYGYTF	TGTGCCAGCGAGGGAATTAACTATGGCTACACCTTC
TRBV7-9	TRBD2	17	NA	TRBJ2-7	CASSLASPLAGRDEQYF	TGTGCCAGCAGCTTAGCGTCGCCCCTTGCAGGGAGGGACGAGCAGTACTTC
TRBV4-1	NA	16	NA	TRBJ2-1	CASSQDYQGGSNEQFF	TGCGCCAGCAGCCAAGATTACCAGGGTGGATCCAATGAGCAGTTCTTC
TRBV6-1	TRBD2	15	NA	TRBJ2-1	CASSLRTSRQNEQFF	TGTGCCAGCAGTCTGCGGACTAGTCGACAAAATGAGCAGTTCTTC
TRBV7-2	TRBD1	14	NA	TRBJ1-1	CASSLRTGYTEAFF	TGTGCCAGCAGCCTAAGGACAGGGTACACTGAAGCTTTCTTT
TRBV5-4	NA	15	NA	TRBJ1-2	CASSGSQGSNYGYTF	TGTGCCAGCAGCGGATCACAGGGATCTAACTATGGCTACACCTTC
TRBV4-3	NA	16	NA	TRBJ1-1	CASSQGPRGVNTEAFF	TGCGCCAGCAGCCAAGGCCCCCGGGGGGTGAACACTGAAGCTTTCTTT
TRBV18	NA	15	NA	TRBJ1-1	CASSRTSGFGTEAFF	TGTGCCAGCTCACGAACGTCGGGGTTTGGCACTGAAGCTTTCTTT
TRBV11-2	NA	14	NA	TRBJ1-2	CASSLDVGAYGYTF	TGTGCCAGCAGCTTAGATGTGGGGGCCTATGGCTACACCTTC
TRBV11-2	NA	15	NA	TRBJ2-3	CASSFFGGEADTQYF	TGTGCCAGCAGCTTTTTCGGGGGAGAGGCAGATACGCAGTATTTT